This T cell receptor (beta chain) emerged from a study of blood T cell repertoires in COVID-19. TCRdb's table, derived via immunoSEQ multiplex PCR, lists solely in-frame clones and lacks some. The repertoire holds 200,000 to 250,000 clones, with 80% to 90% as singletons. Germline V gene sequence: CDR1 SGHNT, CDR2 YYREEE (reference sequence). V was clipped by 4 bases and J by 4 bases; unmatched bases: 4. The CDR3 runs 14 residues. This sequence originates from a man aged 45 to 65 with active or convalescent COVID-19. The sample comprised peripheral blood. The V and J genes are TRBV5-4 and TRBJ1-4; 7 nucleotides agree with TRBD1. The DNA for the CDR3 is TGTGCCAGCAGCCAGGGACAGTTTAATGAAAAACTGTTTTTT. It codes for CASSQGQFNEKLFF.